This T cell receptor (beta chain) was retrieved from a study of cytomegalovirus exposure and HLA in healthy donors. The CDR3 sequence is 14 residues long. Per the germline V gene, CDR1 is SGHDT and CDR2 is YYEEEE. Trimming removed 0 bases from V and 5 bases from J; junction bases left unmatched: 3. A multiplex PCR was run with 60 Vbeta primers and 13 Jbeta primers. TCRdb's table, derived via immunoSEQ multiplex PCR, lists solely in-frame clones and lacks some. The sample data list roughly 72,000 clones. The sequenced sample was PBMCs. V is TRBV5-6 and J is TRBJ1-1; 8 bases agree with TRBD1. The source is a man between 18 and 35 years old in good health and CMV-seropositive. CDR3 sequence (DNA): TGTGCCAGCAGCTTGGGACAGGGGAGGACTGAAGCTTTCTTT. Translating gives CASSLGQGRTEAFF.